The following is a TCR beta chain sequence with its context. Its antigen is undetermined. These data are taken from a study of CD8+ T cells in alopecia areata. Study-level background: Treated patients were given oral tofacitinib, which was dosed at 5 to 10 mg twice daily.

Alopecia areata patients provided lesional scalp punch biopsies and peripheral blood. Sorted out of PBMCs were CD4+ T cells and CD8+ T cells. cDNA prepared by RNA extraction and subsequent reverse transcription served as the template for sequencing. Method: immunoSEQ multiplex PCR; TCRdb's copy keeps in-frame clones and lacks some. The data show 110,000 to 150,000 clones, around 58% seen once. Germline CDR1 ENHRY, CDR2 SYGVKD. Trimming took 5 bases from V and 3 from J, leaving 8 bases between them. The CDR3 consists of 12 residues. Findings of the study overall: Relative to normal scalp, lesional scalp, especially alopecia totalis/universalis, showed higher clonality.

This rearrangement joins TRBV10-3 to TRBJ2-7; weak D call: TRBD2 (5 bases). The sample here was CD4+ T cells sorted from blood, taken at week 0. The receptor was derived from a human donor with alopecia areata. The CDR3 DNA is TGTGCCATCAGTCCTGAGGGCTACGAGCAGTACTTC. Protein sequence: CAISPEGYEQYF.